Below, 20 T cell receptor beta chains from the same sample are listed, as sequenced in a study of cytomegalovirus exposure and HLA in healthy donors. The PCR made use of 60 Vbeta and 13 Jbeta primers. The method was immunoSEQ multiplex PCR; TCRdb's version includes in-frame clones alone and lacks a portion of them. Here the sample spans some 200,000 clones, approximately 78% being singletons. The sequenced sample was PBMCs. All receptors come from a middle-aged woman in good health and CMV-seronegative.

Only one count was recorded for this clone. CDR3 sequence (DNA): TGTGCCAGCTCACGAAGGACAGCCTACCAAGAGACCCAGTACTTC. Its translation is CASSRRTAYQETQYF. The chain combines TRBV18 with TRBJ2-5, with a possible D match to TRBD1 (6 bases). Germline-derived CDR1 and CDR2 are KGHSH and LQKENI. This CDR3 spans 15 amino acids. Trimming shortened V by 4 bases and J by 0 bases, and 12 bases separated the two germline ends. Drawing the rest from reference TRBV18 and TRBJ2-5, the complete variable domain is NAGVMQNPRHLVRRRGQEARLRCSPMKGHSHVYWYRQLPEEGLKFMVYLQKENIIDESGMPKERFSAEFPKEGPSILRIQQVVRGDSAAYFCASSRRTAYQETQYFGPGTRLLVL.

The chain is built from TRBV5-8 and TRBJ2-7, with 8 bases lining up with TRBD2. The trim removed 0 bases at V and 2 bases at J, leaving 1 base unmatched. Germline values: CDR1 SGHTS, CDR2 YDEGEE. This CDR3 has 14 amino acids. Here the CDR3 reads CASSLGAGAYEQYF. The CDR3, as DNA: TGTGCCAGCAGCTTGGGAGCGGGAGCCTACGAGCAGTACTTC.

The rearrangement joins TRBV2 to TRBJ1-5, with TRBD1 as a possible D gene (6 bases). CDR3 length: 14 amino acids. The V and J ends lost 3 bases and 4 bases respectively, with 10 bases between them. Germline V lookup: CDR1 SNHLY, CDR2 FYNNEI. The CDR3 reads CASSDWTANQPQHF. The CDR3 region has the DNA TGTGCCAGCAGTGACTGGACAGCTAATCAGCCCCAGCATTTT.

This clone has just one count. The chain combines TRBV6-6 with TRBJ1-5, with D hard to call. CDR1 is MNHNY and CDR2 is SVGAGI in the germline V gene (reference sequence). This CDR3 region has 13 residues. Trimming cost V 7 bases and J 1 base, with 8 bases left between them. CDR3 amino acids: CASNFQSNQPQHF. The DNA of the CDR3 is TGTGCCAGCAATTTCCAAAGCAATCAGCCCCAGCATTTT.

The chain uses TRBV5-1 and TRBJ1-2; D is unresolved. CDR1 and CDR2 (germline): SGHRS, YFSETQ. The CDR3 runs 15 residues. The V gene lost 3 bases and the J gene lost 4 bases, with 16 bases spanning the gap. The CDR3 is CASSSSPLPGYGYTF. The CDR3 DNA sequence: TGCGCCAGCAGCTCGTCACCCCTGCCAGGCTATGGCTACACCTTC.

The CDR3 spells CASTQWGVYGYTF. CDR3 bases: TGTGCCAGCACCCAATGGGGGGTCTATGGCTACACCTTC. The V call is TRBV7-2, the J call TRBJ1-2, with a possible D match to TRBD1 (5 bases). Germline lookup yields CDR1 SGHTA and CDR2 FQGNSA. The CDR3 is made up of 13 amino acids. V was pared by 7 bases and J by 4 bases, with 13 bases between.

The chain employs TRBV27 and TRBJ2-7; 11 bases align to TRBD2. V gave up 5 bases and J gave up 7 bases; unmatched junction bases: 10. This CDR3 has 15 residues. Germline CDR1 reads MNHEY; CDR2 reads SMNVEV (reference sequence). CDR3 bases: TGTGCCAGCAGTGCACTTAGCGGGAGGGCAAGGGAGCAGTACTTC. Translation gives CASSALSGRAREQYF.

Only a few counts were recorded for this clone. The chain uses TRBV4-2 and TRBJ1-1, with 9 bases fitting TRBD1. CDR1 is LGHNA, CDR2 YNFKEQ, per germline. Trimming removed 2 bases from V and 5 bases from J; junction bases left unmatched: 12. The CDR3 runs to 17 residues. For the CDR3, the DNA is TGTGCCAGCAGCCAAATTACAGGGGGCACTCCGGATACTGAAGCTTTCTTT. Amino acid sequence: CASSQITGGTPDTEAFF.

The genes are TRBV10-1 and TRBJ2-7; D is possibly TRBD1 (5 bases). Germline loops: CDR1 WNHNN, CDR2 SYGVQD (reference sequence). Trimming removed 7 bases at V and 3 bases at J, with 13 bases between. The CDR3 runs 13 residues. The CDR3 coding sequence is TGCGCCAGCATTAGGGGTAGTAACTACGAGCAGTACTTC. Protein: CASIRGSNYEQYF.

The J gene is TRBJ1-2, the V gene TRBV28, with 7 nucleotides matching TRBD1. Germline CDR1 reads MDHEN; CDR2 reads SYDVKM. The V gene end was trimmed by 3 bases and the J gene end by 4 bases; junction bases not matched to a gene: 5. This CDR3 spans 14 amino acids. The DNA for the CDR3 is TGTGCCAGCAGTTTGGCAGGGGGAAGCTATGGCTACACCTTC. Protein product: CASSLAGGSYGYTF.

The rearrangement uses TRBV11-1 and TRBJ2-5; 9 nucleotides align to TRBD1. Unmatched junction bases numbered 8, after V lost 4 bases and J lost 5 bases. Germline-derived CDR1 and CDR2 are SGHAT and FQDESV (reference sequence). This CDR3 comprises 15 residues. CDR3 sequence (DNA): TGTGCCAGCAGCTCTAGGACAGGGGCAACGGAGACCCAGTACTTC. Encoded protein: CASSSRTGATETQYF.

The rearrangement links TRBV7-9 to TRBJ1-4; possibly TRBD1 for D (5 bases). The CDR3 totals 14 residues. Germline CDR1 and CDR2: SEHNR and FQNEAQ (reference sequence). Deletions cut 7 bases from V and 4 bases from J, with 13 bases between. In nucleotides, the CDR3 is TGTGCCAGCACCCTTAGGGGATTTAATGAAAAACTGTTTTTT. Translating it yields CASTLRGFNEKLFF.

This clone has just one count. V is TRBV30 and J is TRBJ2-2, with 7 bases that match TRBD1. This CDR3 contains 15 residues. The junction had 6 bases not matched to a gene; V was cut back by 2 bases and J by 3 bases. Germline CDR1 GTSNPN, CDR2 SVGIG (reference sequence). CDR3 sequence: CAWSITGVHTGELFF. As DNA, the CDR3 is TGTGCCTGGAGTATTACAGGGGTCCACACCGGGGAGCTGTTTTTT.

The V call is TRBV5-8, the J call TRBJ2-2; D ambiguous. V lost 1 base and J lost 10, with 14 bases in between. CDR1 SGHTS and CDR2 YDEGEE come from the germline V gene. CDR3 length equals 14 residues. In DNA, the CDR3 is TGTGCCAGCAGCTTGCTTATCTACGGGTTGGAGCTGTTTTTT. This codes for CASSLLIYGLELFF.

This clone has just a few counts. The V and J genes are TRBV27 and TRBJ2-5, with D hard to call. TRBJ2-7 matches the DNA end more closely, so the J call is doubtful. Germline V CDR1 and CDR2: MNHEY, SMNVEV (reference sequence). The CDR3 is 14 residues long. The CDR3 here is CASSLIDTVYEQYF. CDR3 in DNA: TGTGCCAGCAGTTTGATTGACACTGTTTACGAGCAGTACTTC.

The chain couples TRBV2 to TRBJ2-1; 8 bases are a match to TRBD1. Germline V gene sequence: CDR1 SNHLY, CDR2 FYNNEI. There are 14 residues in the CDR3. V dropped 7 bases and J dropped 9; count of bases not matched to a gene: 11. The CDR3 reads CASTLRGRSGEQFF. The CDR3 DNA follows: TGTGCCAGCACTCTCAGGGGGCGGAGTGGTGAGCAGTTCTTC.

The gene calls are TRBV7-3 and TRBJ2-1; 16 positions match TRBD2. Germline V CDR1 and CDR2: SGHTA, FQGTGA. J gave up 8 bases and V 5 bases, and 9 bases lay outside the gene matches. The CDR3 has 17 amino acids. In DNA form, the CDR3 reads TGTGCCAGCAGCCAGGGACTAGCGGGAGGGAGAGCTTATGAGCAGTTCTTC. This codes for CASSQGLAGGRAYEQFF. The variable domain in full, completed from reference TRBV7-3 and TRBJ2-1, reads GAGVSQTPSNKVTEKGKYVELRCDPISGHTALYWYRQSLGQGPEFLIYFQGTGAADDSGLPNDRFFAVRPEGSVSTLKIQRTERGDSAVYLCASSQGLAGGRAYEQFFGPGTRLTVL.

The sample holds a few counts of this clone. V is TRBV6-6 and J is TRBJ1-1; tentative D call: TRBD1 (5 bases). The CDR3 is 15 residues long. The V end was cut by 6 bases, the J end by 5 bases, with 19 bases between. In germline, CDR1 is MNHNY, CDR2 SVGAGI (reference sequence). CDR3 sequence (DNA): TGTGCCAGCAGCCGACTGACAGTCCAAGGGACTGAAGCTTTCTTT. This translates into CASSRLTVQGTEAFF.

J is TRBJ2-7 and V is TRBV4-1; 12 positions match TRBD2. With V trimmed by 3 bases and J by 2 bases, 5 bases remained unmatched. Germline loops: CDR1 MGHRA, CDR2 YSYEKL. The CDR3 spans 16 residues. The CDR3 nucleotides are TGCGCCAGCAGCCACCCAGGACTAGCGGGAACCTACGAGCAGTACTTC. This codes for CASSHPGLAGTYEQYF.

The chain employs TRBV4-1 and TRBJ2-7, with TRBD1 as a possible D gene (6 bases). CDR1 MGHRA and CDR2 YSYEKL come from the germline V gene. This CDR3 has 15 amino acids. The V end lost 4 bases, the J end lost 2 bases, and 15 bases lay between the germline ends. DNA for the CDR3: TGCGCCAGCAGCCTTGTGGGGGCCTCTGCCTACGAGCAGTACTTC. Protein sequence: CASSLVGASAYEQYF.